Shown below are 15 T cell receptor beta chains from a single sample sequenced in a study of T and B cells in COVID-19 patients. TRB rearrangements were amplified by multiplex PCR with BIOMED2 TRB-A/B primers. A single record per CDR3 protein comes from TCRdb applying MiXCR to the multiplex PCR reads. The repertoire holds about 5,200 distinct CDR3 sequences, with approximately 20% as singletons. Blood genomic DNA input for TRB amplification was about 220-500 ng. The specimen sequenced was blood. The receptor set was obtained from a human donor who had recovered from COVID-19.

This clonotype has at least ten counts. The chain recombines TRBV5-6 with TRBJ2-2; 11 bases are shared with TRBD2. V lost 3 bases and J lost 6; bases outside the gene matches: 4. Germline CDR1 is SGHDT and CDR2 is YYEEEE. The CDR3 has 15 residues. The CDR3 DNA sequence: TGTGCCAGCAGCTCACTAGCGGGAGACCCCGGGGAGCTGTTTTTT. Its translation is CASSSLAGDPGELFF.

This clonotype has a handful of counts. The gene calls are TRBV20-1 and TRBJ1-5, with 8 bases that match TRBD1. V lost 3 bases and J lost 3; bases outside the gene matches: 4. Per germline, CDR1 DFQATT and CDR2 SNEGSKA (reference sequence). This CDR3 has 14 amino acids. CDR3 in amino acids: CSASGQGYNQPQHF. CDR3 DNA sequence: TGCAGTGCTAGTGGACAGGGCTACAATCAGCCCCAGCATTTT.

The chain is built from TRBV9 and TRBJ2-7; D might be TRBD1 or TRBD2, each matching 5 bases. There are 13 residues in the CDR3. The germline gives CDR1 SGDLS, CDR2 YYNGEE. With 2 bases removed from V and 3 bases from J, the gap between germline ends came to 9 bases. Written as DNA, the CDR3 is TGTGCCAGCAGCGTGGGGGATTACTACGAGCAGTACTTC. Encoded protein: CASSVGDYYEQYF.

In this sample, this clonotype is medium-sized (0.01 to 0.1%). The rearrangement uses TRBV19 and TRBJ2-7, with D perhaps matching TRBD2 (6 bases). CDR3 length equals 11 residues. Trimming cost V 9 bases and J 3 bases, with 9 bases left between them. CDR1 is LNHDA, CDR2 SQIVND, per germline (reference sequence). This CDR3 reads CASGGSYEQYF. CDR3 coding DNA: TGTGCCAGCGGAGGGAGCTACGAGCAGTACTTC.

CDR3: CSARYGAVETQYF. CDR3 DNA: TGCAGTGCTAGATACGGGGCTGTGGAGACCCAGTACTTC. This chain links TRBV20-1 with TRBJ2-5; D is possibly TRBD1 or TRBD2 (5 bases each). The CDR3 is made up of 13 amino acids. Deletions cut 2 bases from V and 5 bases from J, with 12 bases between. Germline CDR1 and CDR2: DFQATT and SNEGSKA (reference sequence).

This clonotype was seen a single time. This chain connects TRBV11-1 to TRBJ2-5; 10 positions agree with TRBD2. The CDR3 has 15 amino acids. The germline gives CDR1 SGHAT, CDR2 FQDESV (reference sequence). The J segment lost 5 bases and the V segment lost 7 bases, leaving 10 bases of the junction unmatched. CDR3 bases: TGTGCCAGCACCTTGACTAGCGGGCCCTTCGAGACCCAGTACTTC. Translation gives CASTLTSGPFETQYF.

This chain connects TRBV11-3 to TRBJ2-7; 7 bases fit TRBD2. The trim removed 5 bases at V and 2 bases at J, leaving 18 bases unmatched. This CDR3 contains 18 residues. Germline CDR1 SGHNT, CDR2 YENEEA. CDR3 region: CASSQRPGSSGYTYEQYF. The DNA for the CDR3 is TGTGCCAGCAGCCAGAGGCCCGGATCTAGCGGTTACACCTACGAGCAGTACTTC.

Within the sample, this clonotype is medium-sized (0.01 to 0.1%). The V call is TRBV27, the J call TRBJ2-2; D is perhaps TRBD1 (6 bases). Between the trimmed V and J ends, which lost 6 bases and 5 bases, there was a span of 16 bases. The CDR3 covers 15 residues. Looked up from germline, CDR1 is MNHEY and CDR2 is SMNVEV (reference sequence). CDR3 in DNA: TGTGCCAGCAGCCCTACGGACAGCAGAACCGGGGAGCTGTTTTTT. This sequence encodes CASSPTDSRTGELFF.

The rearrangement links TRBV28 to TRBJ1-2; the match to TRBD1 covers 7 bases. This CDR3 comprises 14 residues. V was clipped by 5 bases and J by 3 bases; unmatched bases: 6. Germline loops: CDR1 MDHEN, CDR2 SYDVKM. The CDR3 bases are TGTGCCAGCAGTGTGACAGGGACGCACTATGGCTACACCTTC. Protein sequence: CASSVTGTHYGYTF.

This clonotype was observed many times. This chain uses TRBV5-4 with TRBJ1-6; the match to TRBD1 covers 7 bases. The CDR3 sequence is 15 residues long. Germline V gene data show CDR1 as SGHNT and CDR2 as YYREEE (reference sequence). The J segment lost 7 bases and the V segment lost 5 bases, leaving 9 bases of the junction unmatched. The CDR3 sequence: CASSQGTELNSPLHF. The CDR3 nucleotides read TGTGCCAGCAGTCAGGGGACAGAACTAAATTCACCCCTCCACTTT.

This clonotype ranks as medium-sized (0.01 to 0.1%). The chain couples TRBV5-5 to TRBJ2-3; D is ambiguous. Trimming cost V 2 bases and J 6 bases, with 10 bases left between them. The CDR3 spans 13 residues. Germline V gene sequence: CDR1 SGHKS, CDR2 YYEKEE (reference sequence). The CDR3: CASSFLGPDTQYF. The DNA of the CDR3 is TGTGCCAGCAGCTTTTTAGGGCCTGATACGCAGTATTTT. Together with reference TRBV5-5 and TRBJ2-3, the CDR3 gives the full variable domain: DAGVTQSPTHLIKTRGQQVTLRCSPISGHKSVSWYQQVLGQGPQFIFQYYEKEERGRGNFPDRFSARQFPNYSSELNVNALLLGDSALYLCASSFLGPDTQYFGPGTRLTVL.

By proportion, this clonotype is medium-sized. The chain recombines TRBV27 with TRBJ1-2; D is possibly TRBD1 (5 bases). Germline lookup yields CDR1 MNHEY and CDR2 SMNVEV (reference sequence). V was trimmed by 6 bases and J by 4 bases, leaving 21 bases between them. The CDR3 totals 16 residues. CDR3 loop: CASSPTLTASVYGYTF. The CDR3 DNA reads as TGTGCCAGCAGCCCCACCTTGACAGCCTCCGTCTATGGCTACACCTTC.

Sample share makes this clonotype medium-sized. Written as DNA, the CDR3 is TGTGCCAGCCAATGGACAGGGGACACCGGGGAGCTGTTTTTT. Protein sequence: CASQWTGDTGELFF. The chain is built from TRBV6-4 and TRBJ2-2, with 9 positions matching TRBD1. The CDR3 sequence is 14 residues long. V trimming: 8 bases; J trimming: 3 bases; junction bases outside the gene matches: 4. Per the germline V gene, CDR1 is MRHNA and CDR2 is SNTAGT.

This clonotype was seen at least ten times. This CDR3 reads CASSASGLGRNIQYF. In nucleotides, the CDR3 is TGTGCCAGCAGTGCATCGGGACTGGGCAGGAACATTCAGTACTTC. The gene calls are TRBV6-2 or TRBV6-3 and TRBJ2-4; D is possibly TRBD2 (6 bases). V lost 5 bases and J lost 7, with 18 bases in between. Germline CDR1 MNHEY, CDR2 SVGEGT. The CDR3 totals 15 residues.

This clonotype was recorded many times. V and J are TRBV6-2 or TRBV6-3 and TRBJ1-5, with D unclear. The CDR3 has 14 residues. The V and J ends lost 8 bases and 2 bases respectively, with 13 bases between them. The germline gives CDR1 MNHEY, CDR2 SVGEGT. The CDR3 reads CASVGWEGNQPQHF. CDR3 nucleotides: TGTGCCAGCGTGGGGTGGGAGGGCAATCAGCCCCAGCATTTT.